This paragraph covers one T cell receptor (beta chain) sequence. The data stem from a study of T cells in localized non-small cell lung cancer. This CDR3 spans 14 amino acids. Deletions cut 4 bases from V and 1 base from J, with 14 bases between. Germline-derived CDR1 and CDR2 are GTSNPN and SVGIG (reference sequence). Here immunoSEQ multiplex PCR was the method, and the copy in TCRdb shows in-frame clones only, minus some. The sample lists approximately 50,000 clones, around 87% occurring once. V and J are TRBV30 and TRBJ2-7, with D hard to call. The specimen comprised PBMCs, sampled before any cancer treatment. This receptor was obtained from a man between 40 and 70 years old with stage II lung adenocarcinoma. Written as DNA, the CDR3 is TGTGCCTGGACTGACAAGGGTGGATCCTACGAGCAGTACGTC. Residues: CAWTDKGGSYEQYV.